The clone carrying this T cell receptor beta chain was observed many times. Its antigen is unidentified. MiXCR, applied by TCRdb to the reads, yields one record per CDR3 protein. The sample records some 440,000 distinct CDR3 sequences, under 40% being singletons. The CDR3 loop spans 15 amino acids. The germline gives CDR1 SGHTA, CDR2 FQGTGA. The junction had 6 bases not matched to a gene; V was cut back by 5 bases and J by 2 bases. The sample originates from a study of T cell repertoires in cytomegalovirus infection. Study background: The public TCR beta signatures pointed to both CMV infection and matching HLA type. Overall study results and limits: HLA-C-restricted CMV clonotypes gave the most frequent clonotype in two of eight donors. Frequencies of public TCR beta families were cumulated, and this identified carriers of CMV plus the relevant HLA.

Sequencing used PBMCs. The chain uses TRBV7-3 and TRBJ1-2; 9 nucleotides agree with TRBD1. The receptor's source is a human donor in good health (CMV status not recorded). Some clones in this sample may be carry-over from other donors' samples. The DNA for the CDR3 is TGTGCCAGCAGCCCTCGGACAGGGGAGAACTATGGCTACACCTTC. This encodes CASSPRTGENYGYTF.